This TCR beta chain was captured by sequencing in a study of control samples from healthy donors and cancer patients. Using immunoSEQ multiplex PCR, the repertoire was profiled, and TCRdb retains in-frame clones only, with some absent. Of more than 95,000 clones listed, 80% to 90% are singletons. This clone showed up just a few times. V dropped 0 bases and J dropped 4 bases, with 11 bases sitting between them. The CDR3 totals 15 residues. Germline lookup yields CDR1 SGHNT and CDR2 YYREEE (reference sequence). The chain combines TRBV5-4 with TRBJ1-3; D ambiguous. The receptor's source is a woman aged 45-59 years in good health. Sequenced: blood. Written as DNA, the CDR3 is TGTGCCAGCAGCTTGGACAGCCTATTGGGAAACACCATATATTTT. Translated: CASSLDSLLGNTIYF.